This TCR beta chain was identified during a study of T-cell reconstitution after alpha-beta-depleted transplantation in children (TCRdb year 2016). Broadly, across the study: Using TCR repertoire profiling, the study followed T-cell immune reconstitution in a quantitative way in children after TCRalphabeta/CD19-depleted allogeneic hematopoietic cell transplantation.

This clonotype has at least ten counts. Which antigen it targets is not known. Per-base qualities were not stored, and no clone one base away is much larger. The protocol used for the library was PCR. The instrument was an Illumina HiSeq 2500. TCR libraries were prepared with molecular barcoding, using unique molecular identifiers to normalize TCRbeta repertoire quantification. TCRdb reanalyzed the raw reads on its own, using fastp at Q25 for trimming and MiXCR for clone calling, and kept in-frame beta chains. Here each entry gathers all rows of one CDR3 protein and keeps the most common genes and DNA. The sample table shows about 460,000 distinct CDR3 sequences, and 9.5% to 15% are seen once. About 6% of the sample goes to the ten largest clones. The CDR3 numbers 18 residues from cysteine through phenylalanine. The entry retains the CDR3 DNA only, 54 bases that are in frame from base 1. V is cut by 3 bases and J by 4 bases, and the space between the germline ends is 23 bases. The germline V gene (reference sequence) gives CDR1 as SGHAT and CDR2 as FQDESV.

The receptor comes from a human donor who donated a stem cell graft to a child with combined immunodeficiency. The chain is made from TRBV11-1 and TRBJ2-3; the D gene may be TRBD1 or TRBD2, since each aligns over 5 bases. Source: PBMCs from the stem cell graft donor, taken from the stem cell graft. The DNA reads TGTGCCAGCAGCTTTCCTGAGGGGAATCGCGCCCTGGCAGATACGCAGTATTTT. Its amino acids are CASSFPEGNRALADTQYF.